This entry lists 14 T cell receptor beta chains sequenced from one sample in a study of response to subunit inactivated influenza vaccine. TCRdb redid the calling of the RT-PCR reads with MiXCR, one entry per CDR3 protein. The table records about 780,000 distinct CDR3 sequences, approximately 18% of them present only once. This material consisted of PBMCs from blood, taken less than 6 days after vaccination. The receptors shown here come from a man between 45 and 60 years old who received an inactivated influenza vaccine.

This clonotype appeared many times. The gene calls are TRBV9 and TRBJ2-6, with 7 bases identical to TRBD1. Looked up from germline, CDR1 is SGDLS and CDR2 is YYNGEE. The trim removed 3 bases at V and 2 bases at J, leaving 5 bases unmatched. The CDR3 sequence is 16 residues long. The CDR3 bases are TGTGCCAGCAGCGATCGACAGGGAGCTGGGGCCAACGTCCTGACTTTC. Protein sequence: CASSDRQGAGANVLTF.

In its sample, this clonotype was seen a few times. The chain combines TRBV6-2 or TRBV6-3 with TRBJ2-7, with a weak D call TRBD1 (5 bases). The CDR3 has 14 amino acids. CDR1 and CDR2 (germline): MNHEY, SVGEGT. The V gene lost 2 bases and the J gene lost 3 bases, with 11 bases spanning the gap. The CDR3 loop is CASSYPKQDYEQYF. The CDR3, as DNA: TGTGCCAGCAGTTACCCCAAACAGGACTACGAGCAGTACTTC.

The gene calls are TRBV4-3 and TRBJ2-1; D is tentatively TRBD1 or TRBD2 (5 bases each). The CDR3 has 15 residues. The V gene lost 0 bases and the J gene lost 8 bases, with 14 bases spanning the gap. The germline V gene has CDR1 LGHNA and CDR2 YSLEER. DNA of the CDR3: TGCGCCAGCAGCCAAGATGGGACCGGGTTGGATGAGCAGTTCTTC. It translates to CASSQDGTGLDEQFF.

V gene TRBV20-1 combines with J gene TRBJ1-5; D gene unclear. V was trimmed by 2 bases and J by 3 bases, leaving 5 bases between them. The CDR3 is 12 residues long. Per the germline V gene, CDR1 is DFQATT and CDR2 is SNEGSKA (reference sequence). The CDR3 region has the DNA TGCAGTGCTAGACCCGTCAATCAGCCCCAGCATTTT. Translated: CSARPVNQPQHF.

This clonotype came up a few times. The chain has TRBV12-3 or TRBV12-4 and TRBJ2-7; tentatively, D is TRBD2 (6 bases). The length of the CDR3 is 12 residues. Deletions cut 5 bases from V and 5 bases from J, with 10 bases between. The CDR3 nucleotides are TGTGCCAGCAGTCAGACTAGTCACGAGCAGTACTTC. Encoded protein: CASSQTSHEQYF.

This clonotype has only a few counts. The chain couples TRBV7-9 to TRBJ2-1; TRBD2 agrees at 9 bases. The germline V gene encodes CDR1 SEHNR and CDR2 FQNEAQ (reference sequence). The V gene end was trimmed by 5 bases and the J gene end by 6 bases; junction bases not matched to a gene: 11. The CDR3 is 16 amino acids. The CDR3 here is CASSRPFGGRGNEQFF. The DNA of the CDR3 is TGTGCCAGCAGCCGTCCTTTCGGCGGGAGGGGCAATGAGCAGTTCTTC.

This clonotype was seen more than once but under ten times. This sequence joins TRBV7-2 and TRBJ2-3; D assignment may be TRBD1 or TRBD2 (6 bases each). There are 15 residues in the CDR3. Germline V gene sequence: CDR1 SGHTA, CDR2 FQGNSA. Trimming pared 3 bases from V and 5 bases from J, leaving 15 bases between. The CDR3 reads CASSFDPGARDTQYF. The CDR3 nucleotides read TGTGCCAGCAGCTTTGATCCGGGGGCAAGAGATACGCAGTATTTT.

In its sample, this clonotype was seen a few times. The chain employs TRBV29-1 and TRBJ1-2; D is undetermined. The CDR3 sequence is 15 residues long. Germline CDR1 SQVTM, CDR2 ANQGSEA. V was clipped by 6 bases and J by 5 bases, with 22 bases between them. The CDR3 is CSVEERVLGPYGYTF. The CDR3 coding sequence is TGCAGCGTCGAGGAAAGGGTCCTCGGACCATATGGCTACACCTTC.

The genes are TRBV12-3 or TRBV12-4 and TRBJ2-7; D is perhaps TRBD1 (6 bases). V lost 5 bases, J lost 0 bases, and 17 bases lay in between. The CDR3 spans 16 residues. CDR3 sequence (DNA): TGTGCCAGCAGTACATCCCAGGGGATACCCTCCTACGAGCAGTACTTC. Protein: CASSTSQGIPSYEQYF.

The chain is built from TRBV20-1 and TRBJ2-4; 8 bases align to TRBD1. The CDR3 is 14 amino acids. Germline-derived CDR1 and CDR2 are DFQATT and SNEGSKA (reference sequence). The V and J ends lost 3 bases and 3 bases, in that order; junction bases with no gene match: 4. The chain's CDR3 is CSASNDRGKNIQYF. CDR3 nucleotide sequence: TGCAGTGCTAGTAACGACAGGGGCAAAAACATTCAGTACTTC.

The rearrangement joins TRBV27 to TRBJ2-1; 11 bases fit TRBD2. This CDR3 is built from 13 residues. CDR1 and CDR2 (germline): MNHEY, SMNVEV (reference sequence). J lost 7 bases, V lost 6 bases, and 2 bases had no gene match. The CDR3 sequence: CASRGTSGNEQFF. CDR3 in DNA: TGTGCCAGCAGGGGGACTAGCGGAAATGAGCAGTTCTTC.

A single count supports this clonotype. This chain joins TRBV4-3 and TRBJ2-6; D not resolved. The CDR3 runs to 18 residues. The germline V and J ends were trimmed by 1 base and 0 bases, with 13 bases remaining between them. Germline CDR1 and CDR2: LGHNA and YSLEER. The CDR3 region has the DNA TGCGCCAGCAGCCAAGGTTGGGCAGCCCTCTCTGGGGCCAACGTCCTGACTTTC. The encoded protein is CASSQGWAALSGANVLTF.

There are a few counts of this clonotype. The CDR3 spells CASSPRGGGQPQHF. DNA of the CDR3: TGTGCCAGCTCACCACGGGGAGGGGGACAGCCCCAGCATTTT. This chain joins TRBV18 and TRBJ1-5; a possible D gene is TRBD1 (6 bases). Germline assignment: CDR1 KGHSH and CDR2 LQKENI. V lost 1 base to trimming and J lost 7 bases, with 11 bases between them. The CDR3 extends over 14 amino acids.

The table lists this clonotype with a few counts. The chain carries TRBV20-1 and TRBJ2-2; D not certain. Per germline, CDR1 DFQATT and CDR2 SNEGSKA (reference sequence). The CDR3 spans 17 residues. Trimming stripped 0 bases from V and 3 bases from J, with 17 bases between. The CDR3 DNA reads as TGCAGTGCTAGAGATCCGTCGACAAATAGGTACACCGGGGAGCTGTTTTTT. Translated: CSARDPSTNRYTGELFF.